The present TCR beta chain was sequenced within a study of blood T cell repertoires in COVID-19. The overall study: Acute-phase and convalescent COVID-19 samples originated in the United States, Italy and Spain. The cDNA or gDNA used as material had been derived from T cells, B-cell-depleted T cells, or PBMCs.

Some clones are missing from TCRdb's copy, which holds only in-frame ones; the method was immunoSEQ multiplex PCR. In the table there are roughly 45,000 clones, about 87% of which are singletons. This CDR3 is 12 amino acids long. From germline, CDR1 is MNHNY and CDR2 SVGAGI (reference sequence). V gave up 5 bases and J gave up 0 bases, with 5 bases separating them. This chain joins TRBV6-6 and TRBJ2-7; D is unresolved. Source material: peripheral blood. This receptor was taken from a man aged 55 to 70 with active COVID-19. The CDR3 reads CASSPGSYEQYF. The CDR3 nucleotides read TGTGCCAGCAGTCCGGGCTCCTACGAGCAGTACTTC.